Shown below are 14 T cell receptor beta chains from a single sample sequenced in a study of shared clonotypes between healthy human individuals. Naive CD8 cells, CD45RO-negative and positively selected for CCR7, excluded terminally differentiated effector memory CD45RA+ cells. Profiled with immunoSEQ multiplex PCR; TCRdb holds only in-frame clones, not every one. Among some 2.1 million clones listed, 93% were seen once. Sequenced sample: naive CD8+ T cells from PBMCs. These receptors were taken from a man between 18 and 29 years old in good health. Some clones in this sample may be carry-over from other donors' samples.

This chain connects TRBV5-1 to TRBJ1-2, with 9 bases aligning to TRBD1. CDR3 length: 16 residues. Germline V gene lookup returns CDR1 SGHRS and CDR2 YFSETQ. The V gene end was trimmed by 2 bases and the J gene end by 8 bases; junction bases not matched to a gene: 13. The CDR3 sequence is CASSFHSGQGPPGYTF. The CDR3 DNA sequence: TGCGCCAGCAGCTTCCACTCGGGACAGGGACCCCCGGGCTACACCTTC.

CDR3 bases: TGTGCCAGCAGCTTCGGGGGACATTTGAACACTGAAGCTTTCTTT. Its protein product is CASSFGGHLNTEAFF. This chain uses TRBV7-9 with TRBJ1-1; D may be TRBD1 (6 bases). In germline, CDR1 is SEHNR, CDR2 FQNEAQ (reference sequence). This CDR3 has 15 amino acids. Trimming removed 3 bases at V and 0 bases at J, with 11 bases between.

The J gene is TRBJ2-1, the V gene TRBV7-9, with TRBD2 matching 13 bases. The CDR3 extends over 16 amino acids. J was trimmed by 5 bases and V by 0 bases; bases with no gene match: 1. Germline CDR1 reads SEHNR; CDR2 reads FQNEAQ (reference sequence). Written as DNA, the CDR3 is TGTGCCAGCAGCTTAGCCGGACTAGCGGGAGACAATGAGCAGTTCTTC. Translating it yields CASSLAGLAGDNEQFF.

The rearrangement links TRBV7-3 to TRBJ2-5; D might be TRBD2 (5 bases). Trimming took 6 bases from V and 5 from J, leaving 13 bases between them. CDR1 and CDR2 from the germline V gene are SGHTA and FQGTGA. The CDR3 covers 13 residues. CDR3 residues: CASSTEVTETQYF. Here the CDR3 DNA reads TGTGCCAGCAGTACGGAGGTTACGGAGACCCAGTACTTC.

The V gene is TRBV7-9, the J gene TRBJ2-7; 7 nucleotides align to TRBD1. The CDR3 loop spans 16 amino acids. Germline CDR1 and CDR2: SEHNR and FQNEAQ (reference sequence). V trimming: 5 bases; J trimming: 0 bases; junction bases outside the gene matches: 10. CDR3 DNA: TGTGCCAGCAGCCCACTAAGGGGGACAGCCTCCTACGAGCAGTACTTC. Amino acids: CASSPLRGTASYEQYF.

This clone has a single count. The V and J genes are TRBV7-2 and TRBJ2-1, with TRBD2 matching over 11 bases. Trimming cost V 5 bases and J 3 bases; bases outside gene matches: 15. Germline V gene data show CDR1 as SGHTA and CDR2 as FQGNSA. The CDR3 length is 19 residues. Here the CDR3 reads CASSTTGQSTSGSYNEQFF. The CDR3, as DNA: TGTGCCAGCAGCACTACGGGACAGAGCACTAGCGGGAGCTACAATGAGCAGTTCTTC.

The chain joins TRBV6-1 to TRBJ1-3; weak D call: TRBD1 (5 bases). The V and J ends lost 2 bases and 4 bases respectively, with 15 bases between them. CDR1 and CDR2 from the germline V gene are MNHNS and SASEGT. The CDR3 covers 16 residues. In DNA form, the CDR3 reads TGTGCCAGCAGTGAAAGGCCCGGGACTCCAGGAAACACCATATATTTT. Protein: CASSERPGTPGNTIYF.

V is TRBV19 and J is TRBJ1-1, with D unclear. Trimming took off 1 base at V and 3 bases at J, with 3 bases between the two ends. This CDR3 contains 12 residues. Germline V gives CDR1 LNHDA, CDR2 SQIVND (reference sequence). Here the CDR3 DNA reads TGTGCCAGTAGTATAGCGGACACTGAAGCTTTCTTT. Amino acids: CASSIADTEAFF.

The sample holds one count of this clone. The chain carries TRBV9 and TRBJ2-2; 7 bases align to TRBD2. CDR3 size: 17 residues. The V and J ends lost 1 base and 1 base, in that order; junction bases with no gene match: 7. CDR1 is SGDLS, CDR2 YYNGEE, per germline. The DNA for the CDR3 is TGTGCCAGCAGCGTATGGCCCAGCGGGGTGAACACCGGGGAGCTGTTTTTT. Translated: CASSVWPSGVNTGELFF.

The CDR3 region is CASSLGTAMYNEQFF. CDR3 coding DNA: TGTGCCAGCAGCTTAGGGACAGCCATGTACAATGAGCAGTTCTTC. V usage is TRBV5-5 and J usage is TRBJ2-1, with 7 bases aligning to TRBD1. This CDR3 is 15 amino acids long. The V gene end was trimmed by 2 bases and the J gene end by 4 bases; junction bases not matched to a gene: 6. Germline CDR1 reads SGHKS; CDR2 reads YYEKEE (reference sequence).

The CDR3 loop is CASSLGRTASNYGYTF. CDR3 DNA: TGCGCCAGCAGCTTGGGCCGGACAGCTTCTAACTATGGCTACACCTTC. This chain uses TRBV5-1 with TRBJ1-2; maybe TRBD1 (6 bases). CDR1 and CDR2 from the germline V gene are SGHRS and YFSETQ. The V gene lost 0 bases and the J gene lost 0 bases, with 12 bases spanning the gap. This CDR3 is 16 amino acids long. Based on the CDR3 plus reference TRBV5-1 and TRBJ1-2, the full variable domain is KAGVTQTPRYLIKTRGQQVTLSCSPISGHRSVSWYQQTPGQGLQFLFEYFSETQRNKGNFPGRFSGRQFSNSRSEMNVSTLELGDSALYLCASSLGRTASNYGYTFGSGTRLTVV.

J is TRBJ1-5 and V is TRBV6-1, with D maybe TRBD1 (5 bases). Germline V gene data show CDR1 as MNHNS and CDR2 as SASEGT. The CDR3 sequence is 15 residues long. The V and J ends lost 3 bases and 0 bases respectively, with 9 bases between them. DNA of the CDR3: TGTGCCAGCAGTGACGGGACTCTTAGCAATCAGCCCCAGCATTTT. Its protein product is CASSDGTLSNQPQHF.

The chain is built from TRBV27 and TRBJ1-2; D not certain. Trimming removed 0 bases from V and 8 bases from J, with 10 bases in between. Germline V lookup: CDR1 MNHEY, CDR2 SMNVEV (reference sequence). CDR3 length: 13 amino acids. The CDR3 loop is CASSLSEYRGYTF. The CDR3 DNA reads as TGTGCCAGCAGTTTATCGGAATATAGAGGCTACACCTTC.

This chain connects TRBV7-3 to TRBJ2-7; D gene ambiguous. The CDR3 spans 13 residues. V shed 2 bases and J shed 1 base, with 6 bases lying between them. The germline V gene encodes CDR1 SGHTA and CDR2 FQGTGA. DNA for the CDR3: TGTGCCAGCAGCTTATCTACATCCTACGAGCAGTACTTC. Protein product: CASSLSTSYEQYF.